This TCR beta chain was identified in a study of graft-versus-host responses after intestinal transplantation. At the level of the study: Recipients obtained multivisceral, liver-intestinal, or isolated intestinal transplants. After anti-thymocyte globulin induction, recipients took tacrolimus and steroids for three to four years. Whole-study findings and limits: In patients with graft-donor T cell macrochimerism, allograft graft-versus-host to host-versus-graft clonal ratios were high.

The assay was immunoSEQ multiplex PCR, and TCRdb's table has in-frame clones only and misses some. The sample includes nearly 95,000 clones, just over 90% seen only once; the top ten take 2% to 2.5%. On this clone itself: Its antigen is unknown.

The sequences come from unstimulated CD8+ T cells sorted from spleen or lymph node cells, collected before intestinal transplant. This clonotype was sampled from a human donor who received an intestinal transplant.

CDR3 sequence (DNA): TGTGCCAGCAGCTTAGCGACAGGGGAAAGTCGTGGCTACACCTTC. It yields the protein CASSLATGESRGYTF. V usage is TRBV7-9 and J usage is TRBJ1-2, with 8 bases matching TRBD1. From germline, CDR1 is SEHNR and CDR2 FQNEAQ (reference sequence). After removal of 0 bases from V and 7 bases from J, the junction contained 7 bases not matched to a gene. The CDR3 has 15 residues. Filled out from reference TRBV7-9 and TRBJ1-2, the complete variable domain reads DTGVSQNPRHKITKRGQNVTFRCDPISEHNRLYWYRQTLGQGPEFLTYFQNEAQLEKSRLLSDRFSAERPKGSFSTLEIQRTEQGDSAMYLCASSLATGESRGYTFGSGTRLTVV.